The clone carrying this T cell receptor (beta chain) turned up a few times. Its antigen remains unknown. The same CDR3 can be traced to other DNA sequences in this sample. Germline assignment: CDR1 GTSNPN and CDR2 SVGIG (reference sequence). The CDR3 runs to 13 residues. The junction had 2 bases not matched to a gene; V was cut back by 3 bases and J by 1 base. All donors were Caucasian adults living in Nashville, Tennessee. These data originate in a study of shared clonotypes between healthy human individuals. Data came from immunoSEQ multiplex PCR; TCRdb stores just in-frame clones and leaves some out. The table lists about 1 million clones, approximately 72% of them singletons. Points from the study as a whole: Memory subsets generally showed lower estimated richness than naive subsets.

The J gene is TRBJ1-1, the V gene TRBV30; 7 bases fit TRBD1. This TCR derives from a man younger than 35 in good health. Sequenced sample: memory CD4+ T cells sorted from blood. Subset of the sample: CD45RA-negative fraction. CDR3 DNA: TGTGCCTGGAGCAGGACAGGGAACACTGAAGCTTTCTTT. Translated, it gives CAWSRTGNTEAFF.